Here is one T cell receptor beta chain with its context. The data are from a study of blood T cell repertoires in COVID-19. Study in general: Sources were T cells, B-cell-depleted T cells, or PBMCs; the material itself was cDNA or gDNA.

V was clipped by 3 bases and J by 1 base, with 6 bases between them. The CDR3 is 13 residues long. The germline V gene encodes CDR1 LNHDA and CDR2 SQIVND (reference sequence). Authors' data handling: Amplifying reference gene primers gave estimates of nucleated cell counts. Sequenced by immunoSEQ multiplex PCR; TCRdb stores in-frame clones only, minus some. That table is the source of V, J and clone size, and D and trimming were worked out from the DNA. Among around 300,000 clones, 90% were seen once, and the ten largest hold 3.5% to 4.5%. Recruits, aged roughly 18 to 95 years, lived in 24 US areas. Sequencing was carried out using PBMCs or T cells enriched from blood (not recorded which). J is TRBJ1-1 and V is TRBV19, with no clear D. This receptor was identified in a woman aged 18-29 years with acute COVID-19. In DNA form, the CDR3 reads TGTGCCAGTAGTATCGGGAAGAACACTGAAGCTTTCTTT. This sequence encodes CASSIGKNTEAFF.